These 29 T cell receptor beta chains came from one sample sequenced in a study of T cells in Graves' hyperthyroidism and ophthalmopathy. TCR beta CDR3 region amplification was performed from RNA transcripts. TCR CDR3 underwent first-round RT-PCR with the HTBI primer set. TCRdb reprocessed the multiplex PCR reads via MiXCR and lists one record per CDR3 protein. This sample yields about 590,000 distinct CDR3 sequences, of which 12% to 15% are seen a single time; 6.5% to 9% belongs to the top ten. The sequenced material came from blood. These receptors all come from a woman under 30 with Graves' ophthalmopathy.

The chain employs TRBV5-6 and TRBJ2-5; D is perhaps TRBD2 (5 bases). CDR3 length equals 13 residues. V lost 1 base, J lost 4 bases, and 8 bases lay in between. Germline V lookup: CDR1 SGHDT, CDR2 YYEEEE. The CDR3, as DNA: TGTGCCAGCAGCTTGTTCCTAGCAGAGACCCAGTACTTC. As protein: CASSLFLAETQYF.

The rearrangement uses TRBV20-1 and TRBJ1-1; D gene uncertain. Trimming left V 3 bases short and J 4 bases short, with 18 bases between. Germline lookup yields CDR1 DFQATT and CDR2 SNEGSKA (reference sequence). There are 15 residues in the CDR3. CDR3 coding DNA: TGCAGTGCTAGTATACTCCAGGTGTCGGCCACTGAAGCTTTCTTT. Its translation: CSASILQVSATEAFF.

The gene calls are TRBV4-1 and TRBJ1-5; the D gene is possibly TRBD1 (6 bases). The length of the CDR3 is 17 residues. CDR1 is MGHRA, CDR2 YSYEKL, per germline. V lost 3 bases to trimming and J lost 3 bases, with 18 bases between them. The CDR3 nucleotides are TGCGCCAGCAGCCAGTTTTATACAGGGAGAGACAATCAGCCCCAGCATTTT. It specifies CASSQFYTGRDNQPQHF.

This chain uses TRBV7-9 with TRBJ2-1; D is unclear. The CDR3 totals 13 residues. V lost 3 bases to trimming and J lost 5 bases, with 8 bases between them. CDR1 is SEHNR and CDR2 is FQNEAQ in the germline V gene (reference sequence). As DNA, the CDR3 is TGTGCCAGCAGCTTCGAACTTCACAATGAGCAGTTCTTC. Amino acid sequence: CASSFELHNEQFF.

The rearrangement joins TRBV4-2 to TRBJ2-7, with D possibly TRBD1 on 5 matching bases. The germline CDR1 and CDR2 sequences are LGHNA and YNFKEQ. With 1 base removed from V and 2 bases from J, the gap between germline ends came to 12 bases. The CDR3 runs to 15 residues. The CDR3 region has the DNA TGTGCCAGCAGCCAAGGGGGCAAACATACCTACGAGCAGTACTTC. Its translation is CASSQGGKHTYEQYF.

The chain recombines TRBV24-1 with TRBJ2-3, with D unresolved. In germline, CDR1 is KGHDR, CDR2 SFDVKD. This CDR3 is built from 14 residues. Trimming pared 0 bases from V and 10 bases from J, leaving 13 bases between. The chain's CDR3 is CATSDLQGFKAQYF. Written as DNA, the CDR3 is TGTGCCACCAGTGATTTGCAAGGGTTCAAGGCGCAGTATTTT.

In this sample, this clonotype turned up many times. The J gene is TRBJ2-3, the V gene TRBV28; tentatively, D is TRBD2 (6 bases). The CDR3 is 16 residues long. Germline V gene sequence: CDR1 MDHEN, CDR2 SYDVKM. V lost 3 bases, J lost 1 base, and 14 bases lay in between. CDR3: CASSLSSGWGTDTQYF. The DNA of the CDR3 is TGTGCCAGCAGTTTGTCAAGCGGGTGGGGCACAGATACGCAGTATTTT.

This clonotype was recorded many times. The CDR3 sequence is CASRRSNSPLHF. CDR3 nucleotide sequence: TGCGCCAGCCGCAGAAGTAATTCACCCCTCCACTTT. The chain has TRBV5-1 and TRBJ1-6; D unclear. The germline V gene encodes CDR1 SGHRS and CDR2 YFSETQ. This CDR3 contains 12 residues. V lost 7 bases and J 6 bases, leaving 8 bases between the germline ends. The full variable domain, with the rest looked up from reference TRBV5-1 and TRBJ1-6, is KAGVTQTPRYLIKTRGQQVTLSCSPISGHRSVSWYQQTPGQGLQFLFEYFSETQRNKGNFPGRFSGRQFSNSRSEMNVSTLELGDSALYLCASRRSNSPLHFGNGTRLTVT.

Details on this clonotype: Given a much more abundant clone one base away, this may be a read error. The gene calls are TRBV27 and TRBJ1-3; D perhaps matches TRBD1 (5 bases). CDR1 is MNHEY and CDR2 is SMNVEV in the germline V gene (reference sequence). V gave up 4 bases and J gave up 2 bases, with 15 bases separating them. There are 16 residues in the CDR3. In nucleotides, the CDR3 is TGTGCCAGCAGTTCTGGTTTTTGGGGCCCTGGAAACACCATATATTTT. Translated, it gives CASSSGFWGPGNTIYF.

This clonotype was detected ten times or more. The CDR3 sequence: CASSLDGRSSYEQYF. The CDR3 region has the DNA TGCGCCAGCAGCTTGGACGGCAGGAGCTCCTACGAGCAGTACTTC. V is TRBV5-1 and J is TRBJ2-7; no clear D. V was clipped by 0 bases and J by 0 bases, with 10 bases between them. The CDR3 is 15 residues long. Germline CDR1 SGHRS, CDR2 YFSETQ.

This clonotype turned up a few times. The V call is TRBV20-1, the J call TRBJ1-2, with TRBD1 matching over 7 bases. Germline CDR1 is DFQATT and CDR2 is SNEGSKA (reference sequence). The CDR3 has 13 amino acids. With V trimmed by 5 bases and J by 8 bases, 11 bases remained unmatched. CDR3: CSAGEDRLGGYTF. CDR3 DNA sequence: TGCAGTGCTGGTGAGGACAGGTTGGGAGGCTACACCTTC.

This clonotype has only a few counts. The chain is built from TRBV6-5 and TRBJ2-1, with D maybe TRBD2 (6 bases). The CDR3 totals 15 residues. Trimming took off 2 bases at V and 5 bases at J, with 13 bases between the two ends. Germline V lookup: CDR1 MNHEY, CDR2 SVGAGI. As DNA, the CDR3 is TGTGCCAGCAGTTACAGGGACTGGAACCACAATGAGCAGTTCTTC. This encodes CASSYRDWNHNEQFF.

This clonotype has a count of ten or more. This chain's CDR3 is CASAQGRRVTEAFF. In DNA form, the CDR3 reads TGTGCCAGTGCCCAGGGCAGGAGGGTCACTGAAGCTTTCTTT. The chain uses TRBV19 and TRBJ1-1; weak D call: TRBD1 (5 bases). V lost 8 bases and J 4 bases, leaving 17 bases between the germline ends. The CDR3 has 14 amino acids. The V gene's germline CDR1 is LNHDA and CDR2 SQIVND (reference sequence).

This clonotype was observed at least ten times. J is TRBJ1-1 and V is TRBV28; 8 bases are shared with TRBD1. V gave up 1 base and J gave up 4 bases; unmatched junction bases: 11. CDR3 length: 17 amino acids. Germline loops: CDR1 MDHEN, CDR2 SYDVKM. Written as DNA, the CDR3 is TGTGCCAGCAGTTTATTGGCGACAGGGGTACTGAGCACTGAAGCTTTCTTT. Encoded protein: CASSLLATGVLSTEAFF.

This clonotype came up many times. The J gene is TRBJ2-2, the V gene TRBV6-2 or TRBV6-3, with 7 bases identical to TRBD1. This CDR3 region has 15 residues. With 7 bases clipped from V and 5 bases from J, the junction kept 10 bases outside the gene matches. Germline V gene data show CDR1 as MNHEY and CDR2 as SVGEGT. CDR3 loop: CASNDLQGNTGELFF. The CDR3 DNA sequence: TGTGCCAGCAATGATTTACAGGGGAATACCGGGGAGCTGTTTTTT.

In this sample, this clonotype turned up many times. The rearrangement uses TRBV13 and TRBJ1-1, with 7 positions matching TRBD1. The CDR3 is 17 residues long. CDR1 PRHDT and CDR2 FYEKMQ come from the germline V gene (reference sequence). Trimming at V came to 5 bases and at J to 5 bases, leaving 17 bases not matched to a gene. The DNA for the CDR3 is TGTGCCAGCAGCACCCGGACAGGTTTATTGCGGGGGACTGAAGCTTTCTTT. Encoded protein: CASSTRTGLLRGTEAFF.

Ten or more counts support this clonotype. The chain links TRBV28 to TRBJ2-6; D is possibly TRBD1 (5 bases). V was shortened by 6 bases and J by 0 bases, with 9 bases between the two germline ends. Looked up from germline, CDR1 is MDHEN and CDR2 is SYDVKM. The CDR3 covers 15 residues. CDR3 loop: CASRQVPSGANVLTF. The CDR3 DNA follows: TGTGCCAGCAGACAGGTACCCTCTGGGGCCAACGTCCTGACTTTC.

Concerning this clonotype: A single base separates this from a much larger clone, so it may be a read error. The chain joins TRBV29-1 to TRBJ2-1; 11 bases map to TRBD2. Germline CDR1 is SQVTM and CDR2 is ANQGSEA. The CDR3 totals 20 residues. The V and J ends lost 0 bases and 0 bases, in that order; junction bases with no gene match: 13. CDR3 loop: CSVEDRTGTSGLSSYNEQFF. The CDR3 region has the DNA TGCAGCGTTGAAGATCGAACCGGGACTAGCGGACTGAGCTCCTACAATGAGCAGTTCTTC.

At least ten counts were recorded for this clonotype. V usage is TRBV27 and J usage is TRBJ1-1; possibly TRBD1 for D (6 bases). Deletions cut 6 bases from V and 5 bases from J, with 10 bases between. CDR1 and CDR2 (germline): MNHEY, SMNVEV (reference sequence). The CDR3 runs to 12 residues. The CDR3: CASRGGSTEAFF. The CDR3 nucleotides are TGTGCCAGCAGGGGGGGCAGTACTGAAGCTTTCTTT.

This clonotype has only a few counts. The DNA for the CDR3 is TGTGCCAGCAGACTACAATGGACCGAGAGCTCCTACAATGAGCAGTTCTTC. Its translation: CASRLQWTESSYNEQFF. The chain couples TRBV28 to TRBJ2-1; D ambiguous. Germline CDR1 MDHEN, CDR2 SYDVKM. V was pared by 6 bases and J by 0 bases, with 18 bases between. The CDR3 extends over 17 amino acids.

The genes are TRBV18 and TRBJ1-2; no definite D call. V shed 4 bases and J shed 4 bases, with 10 bases lying between them. Germline CDR1 is KGHSH and CDR2 is LQKENI. This CDR3 is 13 amino acids long. The CDR3 sequence: CASSLDLIYGYTF. CDR3 DNA sequence: TGTGCCAGCTCACTGGATTTAATCTATGGCTACACCTTC.

This clonotype has more than one count but fewer than ten. This chain joins TRBV28 and TRBJ2-1; tentatively, D is TRBD1 or TRBD2 (5 bases each). CDR1 is MDHEN, CDR2 SYDVKM, per germline. The CDR3 contains 16 residues. Trimming took off 5 bases at V and 0 bases at J, with 14 bases between the two ends. The CDR3 bases are TGTGCCAGCAGTGCCTCGGGACGAGCCTCCTACAATGAGCAGTTCTTC. This codes for CASSASGRASYNEQFF.

This clonotype was detected many times. V and J are TRBV6-6 and TRBJ2-7; TRBD2 agrees at 8 bases. CDR1 and CDR2 from the germline V gene are MNHNY and SVGAGI (reference sequence). The length of the CDR3 is 17 residues. The V gene end was trimmed by 0 bases and the J gene end by 0 bases; junction bases not matched to a gene: 7. CDR3 sequence (DNA): TGTGCCAGCAGTTACTCGGGTAGCGGGGTCAGCTCCTACGAGCAGTACTTC. It encodes CASSYSGSGVSSYEQYF.

The V and J genes are TRBV6-4 and TRBJ2-3; D may be TRBD1 (6 bases). With 8 bases removed from V and 3 bases from J, the gap between germline ends came to 12 bases. The CDR3 spans 13 residues. CDR1 and CDR2 (germline): MRHNA, SNTAGT. The CDR3 region has the DNA TGTGCCAGCGGCAGGGGTGCAACAGATACGCAGTATTTT. Protein sequence: CASGRGATDTQYF.

This clonotype was seen once. The chain has TRBV7-9 and TRBJ1-4, with D unresolved. CDR1 is SEHNR and CDR2 is FQNEAQ in the germline V gene (reference sequence). The CDR3 is 13 amino acids. Trimming took off 8 bases at V and 3 bases at J, with 10 bases between the two ends. The CDR3 loop reads CASGRAPNEKLFF. The CDR3 coding sequence is TGTGCCAGCGGCCGCGCCCCTAATGAAAAACTGTTTTTT.

The table lists this clonotype with a few counts. The chain carries TRBV6-2 or TRBV6-3 and TRBJ2-3; D is possibly TRBD1 (6 bases). V lost 1 base, J lost 2 bases, and 10 bases lay in between. This CDR3 spans 15 amino acids. Germline assignment: CDR1 MNHEY and CDR2 SVGEGT. This CDR3 is CASSYFLGATDTQYF. DNA for the CDR3: TGTGCCAGCAGTTACTTCCTGGGGGCCACAGATACGCAGTATTTT.

This clonotype was counted at least ten times. The genes are TRBV7-2 and TRBJ2-7; possible D gene TRBD2, 6 bases. The ends were cut back, 1 base at V and 2 bases at J, with 18 bases in the middle. Germline values: CDR1 SGHTA, CDR2 FQGNSA. The CDR3 contains 17 residues. The DNA for the CDR3 is TGTGCCAGCAGCTTAGAGGTCTGGGGGGATGGAACCTACGAGCAGTACTTC. Its translation is CASSLEVWGDGTYEQYF.

The table lists this clonotype with many counts. V gene TRBV4-2 combines with J gene TRBJ2-2, with 8 bases identical to TRBD2. The V and J ends lost 3 bases and 4 bases, in that order; junction bases with no gene match: 10. Per the germline V gene, CDR1 is LGHNA and CDR2 is YNFKEQ. This CDR3 is built from 17 residues. The chain's CDR3 is CASSQRETGGFTGELFF. As DNA, the CDR3 is TGTGCCAGCAGCCAGAGGGAAACGGGAGGGTTCACCGGGGAGCTGTTTTTT.

The chain carries TRBV7-3 and TRBJ2-3; either TRBD1 or TRBD2 may fit D (5 bases each). Germline CDR1 reads SGHTA; CDR2 reads FQGTGA. The CDR3 sequence is 17 residues long. The V end lost 4 bases, the J end lost 5 bases, and 22 bases lay between the germline ends. The CDR3 DNA follows: TGTGCCAGCAGCTCTTCGAGAATAGGGGCGAGGGGAGATACGCAGTATTTT. It specifies CASSSSRIGARGDTQYF.